The TCR beta chain under discussion was sequenced for a study of T cells after posttransplantation cyclophosphamide. Treatment was busulfan-fludarabine conditioning, a marrow graft, and cyclophosphamide on days +3 and +4. Measured with immunoSEQ multiplex PCR; TCRdb has only the in-frame clones, and not every one. The sample includes 1,500 to 2,000 clones, none of them occurring once. Unmatched junction bases numbered 10, after V lost 5 bases and J lost 6 bases. Looked up from germline, CDR1 is LGHNA and CDR2 is YNFKEQ. The CDR3 contains 17 residues. The TCR originated in a male patient aged 55-69 years who received an allogeneic stem cell transplant from an unrelated donor, was CMV-positive, and had acute and chronic GVHD. A subset of T cells may come from the graft donor. The rearrangement joins TRBV4-2 to TRBJ2-1, with 13 bases matching TRBD2. Sequencing used PBMCs, obtained approximately 350 days after allogeneic stem cell transplant with posttransplant cyclophosphamide. The CDR3: CASSSRSGLAGANEQFF. CDR3 coding DNA: TGTGCCAGCAGCTCACGATCCGGACTAGCGGGAGCCAATGAGCAGTTCTTC.